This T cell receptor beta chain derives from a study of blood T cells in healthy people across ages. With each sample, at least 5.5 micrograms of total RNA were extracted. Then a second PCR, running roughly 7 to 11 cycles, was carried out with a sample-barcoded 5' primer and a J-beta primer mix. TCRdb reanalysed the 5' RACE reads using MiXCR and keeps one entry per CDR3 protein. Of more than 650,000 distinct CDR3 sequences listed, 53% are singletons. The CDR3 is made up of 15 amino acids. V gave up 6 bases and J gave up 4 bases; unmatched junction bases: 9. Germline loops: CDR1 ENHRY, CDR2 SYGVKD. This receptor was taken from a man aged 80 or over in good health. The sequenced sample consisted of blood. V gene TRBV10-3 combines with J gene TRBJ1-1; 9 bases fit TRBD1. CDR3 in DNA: TGTGCCATCAGCAAACAGGGGGCGGGGAGCACTGAAGCTTTCTTT. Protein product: CAISKQGAGSTEAFF.